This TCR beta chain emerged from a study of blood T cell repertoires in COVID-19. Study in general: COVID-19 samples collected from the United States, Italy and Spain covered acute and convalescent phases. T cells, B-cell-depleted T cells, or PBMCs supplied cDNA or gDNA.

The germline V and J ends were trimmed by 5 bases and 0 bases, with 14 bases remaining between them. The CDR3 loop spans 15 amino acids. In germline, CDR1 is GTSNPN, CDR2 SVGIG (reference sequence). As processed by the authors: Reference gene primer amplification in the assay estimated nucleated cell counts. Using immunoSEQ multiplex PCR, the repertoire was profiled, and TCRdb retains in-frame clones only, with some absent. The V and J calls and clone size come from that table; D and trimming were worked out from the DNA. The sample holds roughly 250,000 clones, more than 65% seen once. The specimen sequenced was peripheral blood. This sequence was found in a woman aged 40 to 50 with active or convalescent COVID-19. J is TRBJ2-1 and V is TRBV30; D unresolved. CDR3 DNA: TGTGCCTGGGTTTTCCTAGGAACCTCCTACAATGAGCAGTTCTTC. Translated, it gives CAWVFLGTSYNEQFF.